This T cell receptor beta chain is drawn from a study of blood T cell repertoires in COVID-19. Study-wide background: The study drew acute and convalescent COVID-19 samples from the United States, Italy and Spain. The analysed material was cDNA or gDNA that came from T cells, B-cell-depleted T cells, or PBMCs.

V was trimmed by 1 base and J by 6 bases, leaving 11 bases between them. Germline V gene sequence: CDR1 SGHRS, CDR2 YFSETQ. The CDR3 length is 15 residues. How the authors handled the data: Amplification of reference gene primers provided the estimated nucleated cell counts. TCRdb keeps only in-frame clones here, not all; method: immunoSEQ multiplex PCR. V and J calls and clone size come straight from that table; D and trimming were deduced from the DNA. The sample lists tens of thousands of clones, 70% to 85% occurring once. The chain is built from TRBV5-1 and TRBJ1-6, with D possibly TRBD1 on 6 matching bases. Sequencing was carried out using peripheral blood. The receptor was derived from a man aged 45 to 65 with acute or convalescent COVID-19. CDR3 sequence reads: CASSLLGASNSPLHF. As DNA, the CDR3 is TGCGCCAGCAGCTTGCTGGGGGCGAGTAATTCACCCCTCCACTTT.